The 16 T cell receptor beta chains below come from one sample, sequenced in a study of T cells in Graves' hyperthyroidism and ophthalmopathy. Researchers took RNA transcripts and amplified the TCR beta CDR3 regions from them. During a first-round RT-PCR of the TCR CDR3, the HTBI primer set was used. TCRdb itself ran the multiplex PCR reads through MiXCR, one entry per CDR3 protein. The sample lists about 570,000 distinct CDR3 sequences; under 60% were seen once. The sequenced sample consisted of peripheral blood or thyroid tissue (not recorded which). These receptors all come from an adult woman with Graves' disease, either hyperthyroidism or ophthalmopathy (not recorded which).

This clonotype was seen repeatedly, ten times or more. The junction differs from germline at one of its ends, possibly a read error. The V and J genes are TRBV5-1 and TRBJ2-5; TRBD2 matches at 11 bases. The CDR3 totals 15 residues. Germline assignment: CDR1 SGHRS and CDR2 YFSETQ. Here the CDR3 reads CASSPGLAGQETQYF. DNA for the CDR3: TGTGCCAGTAGCCCTGGACTAGCGGGCCAAGAGACCCAGTACTTC. Full variable domain (outside the CDR3, taken from reference TRBV5-1 and TRBJ2-5): KAGVTQTPRYLIKTRGQQVTLSCSPISGHRSVSWYQQTPGQGLQFLFEYFSETQRNKGNFPGRFSGRQFSNSRSEMNVSTLELGDSALYLCASSPGLAGQETQYFGPGTRLLVL.

V gene TRBV19 combines with J gene TRBJ1-2; D gene uncertain. Trimming took 8 bases from V and 6 from J, leaving 10 bases between them. The CDR3 sequence is 11 residues long. Germline V gives CDR1 LNHDA, CDR2 SQIVND (reference sequence). CDR3 nucleotides: TGTGCCAGTGGACCGAATAATGGCTACACCTTC. Translation: CASGPNNGYTF.

The gene calls are TRBV15 and TRBJ1-5, with no clear D. The V and J ends lost 2 bases and 5 bases respectively, with 10 bases between them. The CDR3 is 14 residues long. The germline gives CDR1 LNHNV, CDR2 YYDKDF (reference sequence). The CDR3 loop is CATSRSPGDQPQHF. The CDR3 bases are TGTGCCACCAGCAGAAGTCCTGGGGATCAGCCCCAGCATTTT.

This clonotype turned up a few times. The J gene is TRBJ2-1, the V gene TRBV10-3, with D possibly matching TRBD2 (6 bases). CDR1 is ENHRY, CDR2 SYGVKD, per germline. Trimming shortened V by 7 bases and J by 9 bases, and 10 bases separated the two germline ends. This CDR3 is 11 amino acids long. In DNA, the CDR3 is TGTGCCATCACCCAAGCGGGTGAGCAGTTCTTC. Protein sequence: CAITQAGEQFF.

The table lists this clonotype with many counts. The V gene is TRBV12-3 or TRBV12-4, the J gene TRBJ1-1, with a tentative D call TRBD1 (6 bases). V dropped 3 bases and J dropped 4 bases, with 12 bases sitting between them. The CDR3 length is 14 residues. DNA of the CDR3: TGTGCCAGCAGTTTTCAGGGGCCGGGCACTGAAGCTTTCTTT. Residues: CASSFQGPGTEAFF.

This clonotype was detected a few times. The chain is built from TRBV15 and TRBJ2-5, with a tentative D call TRBD2 (6 bases). The germline CDR1 and CDR2 sequences are LNHNV and YYDKDF (reference sequence). This CDR3 has 14 amino acids. V lost 0 bases to trimming and J lost 5 bases, with 10 bases between them. CDR3 in amino acids: CATSRDRGSETQYF. The CDR3 nucleotides read TGTGCCACCAGCAGAGATCGGGGGAGTGAGACCCAGTACTTC.

The chain has TRBV20-1 and TRBJ2-3; TRBD1 aligns across 7 bases. V lost 5 bases to trimming and J lost 5 bases; unmatched junction nucleotides: 13. This CDR3 comprises 15 residues. From germline, CDR1 is DFQATT and CDR2 SNEGSKA (reference sequence). In nucleotides, the CDR3 is TGCAGTGCTCTCATTCGGACAGGCGCGATAGATACGCAGTATTTT. Translating gives CSALIRTGAIDTQYF.

The sample holds one count of this clonotype. The chain has TRBV20-1 and TRBJ1-1, with D perhaps matching TRBD1 (6 bases). The CDR3 contains 13 residues. The V end lost 4 bases, the J end lost 1 base, and 10 bases lay between the germline ends. The germline V gene has CDR1 DFQATT and CDR2 SNEGSKA (reference sequence). The CDR3 region is CSAKTGPNTEAFF. DNA for the CDR3: TGCAGTGCTAAGACAGGACCGAACACTGAAGCTTTCTTT.

This clonotype was detected once. The chain recombines TRBV15 with TRBJ1-6, with TRBD1 matching over 10 bases. Germline V lookup: CDR1 LNHNV, CDR2 YYDKDF (reference sequence). V lost 6 bases and J lost 10; bases outside the gene matches: 6. This CDR3 spans 14 amino acids. The CDR3 spells CATRGTGVGSPLHF. Written as DNA, the CDR3 is TGTGCCACCAGGGGGACAGGGGTAGGGTCACCCCTCCACTTT.

This clonotype was seen once. The V call is TRBV19, the J call TRBJ1-5; 7 positions agree with TRBD1. Germline assignment: CDR1 LNHDA and CDR2 SQIVND (reference sequence). The CDR3 covers 15 residues. V trimming: 8 bases; J trimming: 7 bases; junction bases outside the gene matches: 14. As DNA, the CDR3 is TGTGCCAGTTGCCTTGACAGGGACCTGTCCCAGCCCCAGCATTTT. This encodes CASCLDRDLSQPQHF. Variable domain in full (rest from reference TRBV19 and TRBJ1-5): DGGITQSPKYLFRKEGQNVTLSCEQNLNHDAMYWYRQDPGQGLRLIYYSQIVNDFQKGDIAEGYSVSREKKESFPLTVTSAQKNPTAFYLCASCLDRDLSQPQHFGDGTRLSIL.

This clonotype appeared many times. The V gene is TRBV10-3, the J gene TRBJ1-5; D not resolved. The CDR3 consists of 12 residues. V dropped 2 bases and J dropped 4 bases, with 3 bases sitting between them. From germline, CDR1 is ENHRY and CDR2 SYGVKD. The CDR3 DNA is TGTGCCATCAGTGAGGGTAATCAGCCCCAGCATTTT. This translates into CAISEGNQPQHF.

This clonotype was counted at least ten times. The J gene is TRBJ2-2, the V gene TRBV13; D remains ambiguous. V was clipped by 5 bases and J by 5 bases, with 9 bases between them. Germline-derived CDR1 and CDR2 are PRHDT and FYEKMQ (reference sequence). The CDR3 loop spans 13 amino acids. CDR3: CASSGVGTGELFF. In DNA form, the CDR3 reads TGTGCCAGCAGCGGAGTTGGGACCGGGGAGCTGTTTTTT.

V is TRBV20-1 and J is TRBJ2-5; 10 positions match TRBD2. CDR3 length: 15 amino acids. The V gene end was trimmed by 8 bases and the J gene end by 0 bases; junction bases not matched to a gene: 9. CDR1 and CDR2 (germline): DFQATT, SNEGSKA (reference sequence). In DNA, the CDR3 is TGCAGTACGACCGGGACTAGCGTGTACCAAGAGACCCAGTACTTC. Protein product: CSTTGTSVYQETQYF.

Many counts were recorded for this clonotype. The chain joins TRBV5-1 to TRBJ1-2; D possibly corresponds to TRBD1 (6 bases). The length of the CDR3 is 15 residues. Germline V CDR1 and CDR2: SGHRS, YFSETQ. V was trimmed by 4 bases and J by 0 bases, leaving 13 bases between them. The CDR3 sequence is CASSLDSRANYGYTF. CDR3 DNA: TGCGCCAGCAGCCTGGACAGTAGAGCTAACTATGGCTACACCTTC.

Ten or more counts support this clonotype. The chain employs TRBV4-1 and TRBJ2-7; TRBD1 is a possible D gene (5 bases). The CDR3 spans 14 residues. CDR1 MGHRA and CDR2 YSYEKL come from the germline V gene. The V end was cut by 4 bases, the J end by 0 bases, with 10 bases between. CDR3 protein: CASSLMGRSYEQYF. CDR3 nucleotides: TGCGCCAGCAGCCTAATGGGGCGCTCCTACGAGCAGTACTTC.

The chain is built from TRBV3-1 and TRBJ2-5; D is perhaps TRBD1 (5 bases). CDR1 and CDR2 (germline): LGHDT, YNNKEL (reference sequence). The CDR3 has 14 residues. V dropped 1 base and J dropped 2 bases, with 8 bases sitting between them. CDR3 DNA sequence: TGTGCCAGCAGCCAAGGAGCAGGGCAAGAGACCCAGTACTTC. Amino acid sequence: CASSQGAGQETQYF.